Below, 22 T cell receptor beta chains from the same sample are listed, as sequenced in a study of graft-versus-host responses after intestinal transplantation. Assay: immunoSEQ multiplex PCR; the TCRdb copy retains only in-frame clones and omits some. Among about 39,000 clones listed, approximately 93% were seen once. The starting material was PBMCs, obtained less than 750 days after intestinal transplantation. These receptors all stem from a human patient who received an intestinal transplant, so some T cells may come from the graft donor.

The chain is built from TRBV7-6 and TRBJ2-1; no definite D call. Trimming pared 4 bases from V and 6 bases from J, leaving 13 bases between. CDR1 SGHVS and CDR2 FNYEAQ come from the germline V gene. The CDR3 contains 14 residues. The CDR3 DNA follows: TGTGCCAGCAGCTCCCCCTTGTTTCTCAATGAGCAGTTCTTC. This sequence encodes CASSSPLFLNEQFF.

In this sample, this clone turned up once. The chain combines TRBV2 with TRBJ1-5, with D possibly matching TRBD1 (6 bases). CDR1 is SNHLY and CDR2 is FYNNEI in the germline V gene. The V and J ends lost 8 bases and 4 bases respectively, with 9 bases between them. The CDR3 spans 12 residues. CDR3 in DNA: TGTGCCAGCGGACAGCCTAATCAGCCCCAGCATTTT. Translation: CASGQPNQPQHF.

Only one count was recorded for this clone. The rearrangement links TRBV5-1 to TRBJ1-1, with D perhaps TRBD1 (5 bases). V was shortened by 7 bases and J by 5 bases, with 21 bases between the two germline ends. The CDR3 is 15 amino acids. Germline loops: CDR1 SGHRS, CDR2 YFSETQ. This CDR3 is CASGQGLFGLTEAFF. CDR3 DNA: TGCGCCAGCGGCCAGGGTCTGTTCGGGTTAACTGAAGCTTTCTTT.

The V call is TRBV4-2, the J call TRBJ2-7; weak D call: TRBD2 (5 bases). CDR1 is LGHNA, CDR2 YNFKEQ, per germline. CDR3 length: 13 amino acids. Between the trimmed V and J ends, which lost 7 bases and 4 bases, there was a span of 14 bases. The CDR3 here is CASTPDLQYEQYF. The CDR3 DNA follows: TGTGCCAGCACTCCGGACTTACAGTACGAGCAGTACTTC.

The chain has TRBV11-2 and TRBJ2-7, with no clear D. Between the trimmed V and J ends, which lost 5 bases and 0 bases, there was a span of 14 bases. Germline CDR1 and CDR2: SGHAT and FQNNGV. The CDR3 is 15 residues long. CDR3 amino acids: CASSPVLYDSYEQYF. The CDR3 bases are TGTGCCAGCAGCCCAGTCCTTTACGACTCCTACGAGCAGTACTTC. Supplemented by reference TRBV11-2 and TRBJ2-7, the full variable domain reads EAGVAQSPRYKIIEKRQSVAFWCNPISGHATLYWYQQILGQGPKLLIQFQNNGVVDDSQLPKDRFSAERLKGVDSTLKIQPAKLEDSAVYLCASSPVLYDSYEQYFGPGTRLTVT.

The genes are TRBV4-1 and TRBJ1-6, with 7 bases fitting TRBD1. The CDR3 has 16 amino acids. V lost 4 bases to trimming and J lost 7 bases; unmatched junction nucleotides: 10. Germline-derived CDR1 and CDR2 are MGHRA and YSYEKL. CDR3 nucleotides: TGCGCCAGCAGCCCCGGCGGTAGGGGGCCAAATTCACCCCTCCACTTT. As protein: CASSPGGRGPNSPLHF.

The V call is TRBV7-5, the J call TRBJ2-2. TRBV7-5 counts as a pseudogene. This CDR3 comprises 14 residues. This CDR3 is CVRSWTAHTGELFF. The CDR3 region has the DNA TGTGTCAGAAGCTGGACGGCTCACACCGGGGAGCTGTTTTTT.

V gene TRBV10-2 combines with J gene TRBJ2-7, with 9 bases lining up with TRBD2. CDR3 size: 18 residues. With V trimmed by 6 bases and J by 3 bases, 18 bases remained unmatched. The V gene's germline CDR1 is WSHSY and CDR2 SAAADI. The CDR3 DNA reads TGCGCCAGCAGAGAAGAGGTGGCCTGGACTAGCGACCGCTACGAGCAGTACTTC. It specifies CASREEVAWTSDRYEQYF.

This chain connects TRBV19 to TRBJ2-7; 7 nucleotides align to TRBD1. Trimming cost V 6 bases and J 3 bases; bases outside gene matches: 5. The CDR3 runs 13 residues. CDR1 and CDR2 from the germline V gene are LNHDA and SQIVND (reference sequence). The DNA of the CDR3 is TGTGCCAGTAGCCTAACAGGGGTCTACGAGCAGTACTTC. As protein: CASSLTGVYEQYF.

The chain combines TRBV5-1 with TRBJ2-2, with D hard to call. V lost 6 bases and J lost 5, with 8 bases in between. The CDR3 is made up of 12 amino acids. CDR1 and CDR2 (germline): SGHRS, YFSETQ. The DNA of the CDR3 is TGCGCCAGCACCTTCCAAACCGGGGAGCTGTTTTTT. Amino acids: CASTFQTGELFF.

To note about this clone: One end of the junction fails to match germline, which may point to a read error. This chain links TRBV4-1 with TRBJ1-4, with TRBD1 matching over 12 bases. This CDR3 contains 18 residues. The germline CDR1 and CDR2 sequences are MGHRA and YSYEKL. CDR3 nucleotides: TGCGCCAGCAGCGAAGATAGGGACAGGGGGCCGGTTTTTTCGGTGCTGTTTTTT. It encodes CASSEDRDRGPVFSVLFF.

The rearrangement uses TRBV6-6 and TRBJ1-4; TRBD1 might be the D (5 bases). Per germline, CDR1 MNHNY and CDR2 SVGAGI (reference sequence). CDR3 size: 16 residues. The V end lost 6 bases, the J end lost 3 bases, and 17 bases lay between the germline ends. CDR3 DNA: TGTGCCAGCAGACAGGACAAAGCGTCCGCTAATGAAAAACTGTTTTTT. Protein product: CASRQDKASANEKLFF.

This chain links TRBV18 with TRBJ1-2; 8 bases agree with TRBD1. This CDR3 comprises 16 residues. In germline, CDR1 is KGHSH, CDR2 LQKENI. V lost 7 bases, J lost 2 bases, and 12 bases stayed unmatched. The CDR3 nucleotides are TGTGCCAGCTACGCAGGGGGCTCCAATATAAACTATGGCTACACCTTC. Translation: CASYAGGSNINYGYTF.

The genes are TRBV5-1 and TRBJ2-5; 9 bases fit TRBD2. The germline CDR1 and CDR2 sequences are SGHRS and YFSETQ. J was trimmed by 3 bases and V by 3 bases; bases with no gene match: 6. The CDR3 contains 15 residues. CDR3 region: CASSWRASGEETQYF. The CDR3 region has the DNA TGCGCCAGCAGCTGGCGGGCTAGCGGGGAAGAGACCCAGTACTTC.

The rearrangement links TRBV5-1 to TRBJ1-2, with D possibly being TRBD1 (5 bases). CDR3 size: 15 residues. The ends were cut back, 1 base at V and 2 bases at J, with 12 bases in the middle. Germline V gene sequence: CDR1 SGHRS, CDR2 YFSETQ. The CDR3 reads CASSLQQGENYGYTF. The DNA for the CDR3 is TGCGCCAGCAGCTTGCAACAAGGGGAGAACTATGGCTACACCTTC.

This chain links TRBV12-5 with TRBJ2-2; TRBD1 is a possible D gene (5 bases). CDR1 and CDR2 from the germline V gene are LGHNT and FRNRAP. The CDR3 covers 13 residues. V was pared by 6 bases and J by 9 bases, with 14 bases between. CDR3 in DNA: TGTGCTAGTGGCCTCGCGCAGGGTTGGGAGCTGTTTTTT. Protein sequence: CASGLAQGWELFF.

The chain combines TRBV4-1 with TRBJ2-1; TRBD2 matches 8 bases. This CDR3 comprises 15 residues. Germline loops: CDR1 MGHRA, CDR2 YSYEKL. The trim removed 6 bases at V and 9 bases at J, leaving 13 bases unmatched. CDR3 sequence (DNA): TGCGCCAGCAGTCCGTCCGGGGGGGGTCGGCGTGAGCAGTTCTTC. Its protein is CASSPSGGGRREQFF.

The chain recombines TRBV6-5 with TRBJ1-2; 7 nucleotides agree with TRBD1. With V trimmed by 5 bases and J by 5 bases, 8 bases remained unmatched. Germline V CDR1 and CDR2: MNHEY, SVGAGI. The length of the CDR3 is 14 residues. DNA of the CDR3: TGTGCCAGCAGTCTAACAGGGGAGCCTTATGGCTACACCTTC. It is translated as CASSLTGEPYGYTF.

The V call is TRBV6-5, the J call TRBJ1-1; D remains ambiguous. The CDR3 has 14 amino acids. The germline V gene encodes CDR1 MNHEY and CDR2 SVGAGI. The V end lost 7 bases, the J end lost 3 bases, and 15 bases lay between the germline ends. CDR3 bases: TGTGCCAGCATGGGTCCTCCGAGGGACACTGAAGCTTTCTTT. It specifies CASMGPPRDTEAFF.

This chain connects TRBV9 to TRBJ2-3, with 8 bases identical to TRBD2. Trimming cost V 3 bases and J 0 bases; bases outside gene matches: 15. The germline CDR1 and CDR2 sequences are SGDLS and YYNGEE. The CDR3 has 19 residues. The CDR3 sequence is CASSAPILLAGSSTDTQYF. The CDR3 bases are TGTGCCAGCAGCGCGCCAATACTTTTAGCGGGGTCTAGCACAGATACGCAGTATTTT.

This rearrangement joins TRBV19 to TRBJ1-6; no clear D gene. The V and J ends lost 4 bases and 4 bases respectively, with 11 bases between them. Germline assignment: CDR1 LNHDA and CDR2 SQIVND (reference sequence). The CDR3 has 15 amino acids. Here the CDR3 reads CASSRAEIYNSPLHF. The CDR3 region has the DNA TGTGCCAGTAGTAGGGCAGAGATATATAATTCACCCCTCCACTTT.

This chain uses TRBV10-2 with TRBJ2-1; no reliable D call. V dropped 6 bases and J dropped 0 bases, with 12 bases sitting between them. The CDR3 length is 15 residues. Germline V gives CDR1 WSHSY, CDR2 SAAADI. The CDR3 spells CASSRDGSSYNEQFF. The CDR3 DNA follows: TGCGCCAGCAGCCGTGACGGAAGCTCCTACAATGAGCAGTTCTTC.